These 5 T cell receptor beta chains were all obtained from the same sample, sequenced in a study of cytomegalovirus exposure and HLA in healthy donors. Researchers ran the PCR with 60 Vbeta and 13 Jbeta primers. Sequencing was performed with immunoSEQ multiplex PCR; in TCRdb, only in-frame clones are kept and a portion is missing. The repertoire holds approximately 140,000 clones, with just under 85% as singletons. Sequencing was performed on PBMCs. The receptors originated from a man aged 35 to 55 in good health and CMV-seropositive.

This clone has a handful of counts. J is TRBJ1-2 and V is TRBV19; 8 bases align to TRBD1. The ends lost 8 bases at V and 4 bases at J; junction bases unmatched: 6. The CDR3 is 13 amino acids. CDR1 LNHDA and CDR2 SQIVND come from the germline V gene (reference sequence). CDR3 residues: CASQYRGAYGYTF. In DNA, the CDR3 is TGTGCCAGTCAGTACAGGGGGGCCTATGGCTACACCTTC.

This chain uses TRBV30 with TRBJ2-7; 13 positions agree with TRBD2. CDR1 is GTSNPN and CDR2 is SVGIG in the germline V gene (reference sequence). This CDR3 is built from 16 residues. The V gene end was trimmed by 2 bases and the J gene end by 6 bases; junction bases not matched to a gene: 10. CDR3 loop: CAWSPNRLAGGGEQYF. In DNA, the CDR3 is TGTGCCTGGAGTCCCAATCGACTAGCGGGAGGAGGCGAGCAGTACTTC.

This clone came up a few times. The chain uses TRBV5-4 and TRBJ1-2; D is unclear. V lost 0 bases, J lost 5 bases, and 5 bases lay in between. CDR3 size: 12 residues. Germline V gene data show CDR1 as SGHNT and CDR2 as YYREEE (reference sequence). The CDR3 spells CASSLDSYGYTF. The CDR3 DNA follows: TGTGCCAGCAGCTTGGATAGTTATGGCTACACCTTC.

The rearrangement links TRBV5-1 to TRBJ1-6, with 10 bases fitting TRBD1. This CDR3 has 14 amino acids. Looked up from germline, CDR1 is SGHRS and CDR2 is YFSETQ. With 3 bases clipped from V and 6 bases from J, the junction kept 0 bases outside the gene matches. The CDR3 DNA sequence: TGCGCCAGCAGCTGGACAGGGGGTAATTCACCCCTCCACTTT. Protein: CASSWTGGNSPLHF. Variable domain in full (rest from reference TRBV5-1 and TRBJ1-6): KAGVTQTPRYLIKTRGQQVTLSCSPISGHRSVSWYQQTPGQGLQFLFEYFSETQRNKGNFPGRFSGRQFSNSRSEMNVSTLELGDSALYLCASSWTGGNSPLHFGNGTRLTVT.

V usage is TRBV5-1 and J usage is TRBJ2-3; TRBD2 aligns across 10 bases. V gave up 5 bases and J gave up 3 bases; unmatched junction bases: 9. The germline V gene has CDR1 SGHRS and CDR2 YFSETQ. CDR3 length: 16 amino acids. The CDR3 region is CASRNSGAGGTDTQYF. The CDR3 coding sequence is TGCGCCAGCAGGAACTCGGGAGCGGGGGGGACAGATACGCAGTATTTT.